This TCR beta chain was sequenced in a study of T cells after yellow fever vaccination. Study-level information: In the case of low-cell-number fractions, SMART-Seq v4 Ultra Low Input was used for preparation. Whole-study results and caveats: Contamination of FACS-sorted repertoires by abundant clonotypes from the bulk population could occur. By day 5 rather than day 15, the secondary response had peaked, though it was weaker.

With 5 bases removed from V and 3 bases from J, the gap between germline ends came to 20 bases. The CDR3 extends over 15 amino acids. Germline V lookup: CDR1 DFQATT, CDR2 SNEGSKA (reference sequence). As to this clonotype: Its antigen remains unknown.

TCRdb re-called the 5' RACE reads through MiXCR, storing one row per CDR3 protein. The table lists about 330,000 distinct CDR3 sequences, approximately 4% of them singletons, with about 26% in the top ten. This receptor was obtained from a man aged 18 to 30 who received the YFV17D yellow fever vaccine. The sequencing used PBMCs, collected 5 days after the yellow fever booster vaccination. The gene calls are TRBV20-1 and TRBJ2-7; possible D gene TRBD1, 6 bases. The CDR3 reads CSAAVLDRINYEQYF. The DNA for the CDR3 is TGCAGTGCTGCGGTGTTAGACAGGATAAACTACGAGCAGTACTTC.